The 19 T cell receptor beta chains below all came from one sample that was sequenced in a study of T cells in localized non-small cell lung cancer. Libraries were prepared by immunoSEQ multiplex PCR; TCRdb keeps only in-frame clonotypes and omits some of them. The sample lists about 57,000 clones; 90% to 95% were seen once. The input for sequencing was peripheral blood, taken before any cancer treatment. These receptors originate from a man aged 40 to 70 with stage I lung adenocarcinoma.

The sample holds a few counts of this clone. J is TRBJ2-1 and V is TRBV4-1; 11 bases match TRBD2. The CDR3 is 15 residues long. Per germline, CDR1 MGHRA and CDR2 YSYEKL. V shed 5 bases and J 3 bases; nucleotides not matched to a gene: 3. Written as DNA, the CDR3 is TGCGCCAGCAGCACGACTAGCGGGAACTACAATGAGCAGTTCTTC. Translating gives CASSTTSGNYNEQFF.

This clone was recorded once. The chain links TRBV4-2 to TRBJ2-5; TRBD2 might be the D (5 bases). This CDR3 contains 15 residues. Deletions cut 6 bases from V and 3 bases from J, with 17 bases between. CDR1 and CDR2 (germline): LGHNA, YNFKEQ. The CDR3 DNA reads TGTGCCAGCAGTCCTCGGGGTAGGCGAGAAGAGACCCAGTACTTC. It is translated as CASSPRGRREETQYF.

CDR3 coding DNA: TGTGCCAGCAGCTTTAGGACAGGGGGCACAACTAATGAAAAACTGTTTTTT. This codes for CASSFRTGGTTNEKLFF. The V and J genes are TRBV7-2 and TRBJ1-4; 11 bases match TRBD1. V lost 3 bases and J lost 0; bases outside the gene matches: 3. The germline V gene encodes CDR1 SGHTA and CDR2 FQGNSA. The CDR3 sequence is 17 residues long.

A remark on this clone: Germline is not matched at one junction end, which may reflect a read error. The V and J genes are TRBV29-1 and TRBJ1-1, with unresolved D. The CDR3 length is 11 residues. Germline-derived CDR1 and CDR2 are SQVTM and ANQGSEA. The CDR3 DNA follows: TGCAGCATTGAAAGGTTCGCTGAAGCTTTCTTT. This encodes CSIERFAEAFF.

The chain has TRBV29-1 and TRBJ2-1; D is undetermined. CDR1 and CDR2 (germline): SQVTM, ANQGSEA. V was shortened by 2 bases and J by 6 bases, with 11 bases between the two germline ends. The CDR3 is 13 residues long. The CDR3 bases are TGCAGCGTTGAACGCGACAACCCCAATGAGCAGTTCTTC. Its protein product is CSVERDNPNEQFF.

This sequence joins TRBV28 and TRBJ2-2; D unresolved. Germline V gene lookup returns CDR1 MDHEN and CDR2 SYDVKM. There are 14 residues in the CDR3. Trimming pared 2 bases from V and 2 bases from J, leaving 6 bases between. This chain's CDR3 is CASSLGSNTGELFF. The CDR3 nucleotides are TGTGCCAGCAGTTTAGGCAGTAACACCGGGGAGCTGTTTTTT.

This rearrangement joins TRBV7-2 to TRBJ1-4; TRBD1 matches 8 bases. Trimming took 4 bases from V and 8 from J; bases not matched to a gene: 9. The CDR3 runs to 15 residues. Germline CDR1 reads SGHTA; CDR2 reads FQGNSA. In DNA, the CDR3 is TGTGCCAGCAGCTCTCAGACAGGGGAGTACGAAAAACTGTTTTTT. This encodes CASSSQTGEYEKLFF.

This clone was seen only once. The CDR3 coding sequence is TGTGCCAGCTCACCCAGGGGGGCAGCAAACACCGGGGAGCTGTTTTTT. Amino acid sequence: CASSPRGAANTGELFF. This sequence joins TRBV18 and TRBJ2-2; TRBD1 is a possible D gene (7 bases). V lost 3 bases to trimming and J lost 2 bases, with 13 bases between them. Germline values: CDR1 KGHSH, CDR2 LQKENI. The CDR3 runs to 16 residues.

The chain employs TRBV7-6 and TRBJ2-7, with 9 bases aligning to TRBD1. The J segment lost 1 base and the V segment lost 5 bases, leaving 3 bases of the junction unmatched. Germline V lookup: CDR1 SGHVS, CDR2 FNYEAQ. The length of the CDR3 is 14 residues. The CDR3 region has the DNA TGTGCCAGCAGCCGCGGGACAGGGTCCTACGAGCAGTACTTC. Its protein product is CASSRGTGSYEQYF.

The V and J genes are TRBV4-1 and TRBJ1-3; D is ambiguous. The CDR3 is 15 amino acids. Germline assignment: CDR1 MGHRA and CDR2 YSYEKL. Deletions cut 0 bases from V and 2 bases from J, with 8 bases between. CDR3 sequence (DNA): TGCGCCAGCAGCCAAGATCTGGGAGCTGGAAACACCATATATTTT. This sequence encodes CASSQDLGAGNTIYF.

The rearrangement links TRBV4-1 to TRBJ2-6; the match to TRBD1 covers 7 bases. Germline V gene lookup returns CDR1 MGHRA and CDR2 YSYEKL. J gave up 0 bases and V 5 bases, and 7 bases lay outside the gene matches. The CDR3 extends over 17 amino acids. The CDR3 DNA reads TGCGCCAGCAGCGATCTCGCAGGGGGCTCTGGGGCCAACGTCCTGACTTTC. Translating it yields CASSDLAGGSGANVLTF.

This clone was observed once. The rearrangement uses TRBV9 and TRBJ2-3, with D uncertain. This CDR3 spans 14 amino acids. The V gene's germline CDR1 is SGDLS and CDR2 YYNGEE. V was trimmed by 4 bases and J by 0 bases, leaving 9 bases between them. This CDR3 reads CASSPRASTDTQYF. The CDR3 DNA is TGTGCCAGCAGCCCCCGTGCTAGCACAGATACGCAGTATTTT.

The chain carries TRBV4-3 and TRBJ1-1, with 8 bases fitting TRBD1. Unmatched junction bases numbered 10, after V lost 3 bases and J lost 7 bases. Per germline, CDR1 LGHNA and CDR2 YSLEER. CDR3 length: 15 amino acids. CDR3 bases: TGCGCCAGCAGCCAGGCCGAGGGGACAGGTGGTGAAGCTTTCTTT. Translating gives CASSQAEGTGGEAFF.

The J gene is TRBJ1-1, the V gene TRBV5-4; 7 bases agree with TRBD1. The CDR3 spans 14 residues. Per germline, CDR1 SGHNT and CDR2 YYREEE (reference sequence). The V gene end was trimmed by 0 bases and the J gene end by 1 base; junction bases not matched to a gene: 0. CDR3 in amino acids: CASSLGTGNTEAFF. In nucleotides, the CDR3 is TGTGCCAGCAGCTTGGGGACAGGGAACACTGAAGCTTTCTTT. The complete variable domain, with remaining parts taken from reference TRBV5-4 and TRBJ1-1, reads ETGVTQSPTHLIKTRGQQVTLRCSSQSGHNTVSWYQQALGQGPQFIFQYYREEENGRGNFPPRFSGLQFPNYSSELNVNALELDDSALYLCASSLGTGNTEAFFGQGTRLTVV.

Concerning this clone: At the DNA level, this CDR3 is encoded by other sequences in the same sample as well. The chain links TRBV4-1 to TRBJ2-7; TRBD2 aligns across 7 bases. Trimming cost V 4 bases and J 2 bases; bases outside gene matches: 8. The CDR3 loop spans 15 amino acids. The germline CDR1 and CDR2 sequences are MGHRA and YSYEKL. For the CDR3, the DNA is TGCGCCAGCAGCCTACAGCGGGGCACACCCTACGAGCAGTACTTC. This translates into CASSLQRGTPYEQYF.

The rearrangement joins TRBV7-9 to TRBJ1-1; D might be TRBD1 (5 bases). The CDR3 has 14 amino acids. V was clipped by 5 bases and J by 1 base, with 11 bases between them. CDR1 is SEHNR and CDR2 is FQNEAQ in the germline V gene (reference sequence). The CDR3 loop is CASSRGVTNTEAFF. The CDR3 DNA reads TGTGCCAGCAGCCGGGGGGTGACGAACACTGAAGCTTTCTTT.

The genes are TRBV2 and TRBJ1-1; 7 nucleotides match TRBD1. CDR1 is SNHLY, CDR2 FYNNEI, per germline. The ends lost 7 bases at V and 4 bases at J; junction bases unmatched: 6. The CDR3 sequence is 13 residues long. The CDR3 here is CASMWDSTTEAFF. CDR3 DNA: TGTGCCAGCATGTGGGACAGTACCACTGAAGCTTTCTTT.

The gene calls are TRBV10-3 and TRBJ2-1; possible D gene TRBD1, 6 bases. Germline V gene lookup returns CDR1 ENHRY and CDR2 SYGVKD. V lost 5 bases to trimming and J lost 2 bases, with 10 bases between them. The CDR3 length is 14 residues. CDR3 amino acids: CAISSRDTYNEQFF. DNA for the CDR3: TGTGCCATCAGTTCCCGGGACACCTACAATGAGCAGTTCTTC.

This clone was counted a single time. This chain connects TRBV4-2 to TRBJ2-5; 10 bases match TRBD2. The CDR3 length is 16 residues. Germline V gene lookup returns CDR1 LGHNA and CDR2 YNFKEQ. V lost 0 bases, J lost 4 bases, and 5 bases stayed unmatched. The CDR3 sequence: CASSQDRLAGVETQYF. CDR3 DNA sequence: TGTGCCAGCAGCCAAGATCGACTAGCGGGTGTAGAGACCCAGTACTTC.